This is a list of T cell receptor beta chains from one sample in a study of shared T cell receptors in the human thymus. Clones were read by immunoSEQ multiplex PCR, and TCRdb kept only the in-frame ones, dropping some. The table includes 450,000 to 650,000 clones, approximately 78% detected once. These data were also filed under a second study, of human thymus T cells.

Input material: thymocytes. The receptors come from a boy under two years old with a congenital heart defect. Each CDR3 is given with its conserved first and last residue. The D gene is left open where the match is weak. Size is omitted from some rows. Given values are once, few, many or a class for expanded clones.

CDR3 | DNA | D | J | size | V
CASSPPGTSGREQYF | TGTGCCAGCAGCCCCCCCGGGACTAGCGGGAGGGAGCAGTACTTC | TRBD2 | TRBJ2-7 | once | TRBV27
CASSQDRGGDEQYF | TGCGCCAGCAGCCAAGATCGAGGCGGAGACGAGCAGTACTTC | - | TRBJ2-7 | few | TRBV4-1
CATSIKDRGGKETQYF | TGTGCCACCAGCATAAAGGACAGGGGAGGTAAAGAGACCCAGTACTTC | TRBD1 | TRBJ2-5 | - | TRBV15
CASSVVAPNEQFF | TGTGCCAGCAGCGTAGTGGCCCCCAATGAGCAGTTCTTC | - | TRBJ2-1 | - | TRBV9
CASSLDFYEQYF | TGTGCCAGCAGTTTGGACTTTTACGAGCAGTACTTC | - | TRBJ2-7 | - | TRBV28
CASSFGTAGNTIYF | TGTGCCAGCAGTTTCGGGACAGCTGGAAACACCATATATTTT | TRBD1 | TRBJ1-3 | - | TRBV28
CASSLKEGPNSRAFF | TGTGCCAGCAGCCTGAAAGAGGGCCCTAATTCGAGGGCTTTCTTT | - | TRBJ1-1 | - | TRBV5-8
CAWRDTGQGTDTQYF | TGTGCCTGGAGGGACACGGGACAGGGAACAGATACGCAGTATTTT | TRBD1 | TRBJ2-3 | few | TRBV30
CASIYLAGPGELFF | TGTGCCAGCATCTACTTAGCGGGACCCGGGGAGCTGTTTTTT | TRBD2 | TRBJ2-2 | few | TRBV6-1
CASSSPRTGGEQYF | TGCGCCAGCAGCTCGCCCCGGACAGGGGGCGAGCAGTACTTC | TRBD1 | TRBJ2-7 | - | TRBV5-1
CASSEGVGRDTGELFF | TGTGCCAGCAGTGAAGGGGTAGGGCGGGACACCGGGGAGCTGTTTTTT | - | TRBJ2-2 | - | TRBV6-1
CAWSIGTDSIGTGNTIYF | TGTGCCTGGAGTATTGGGACAGATTCGATCGGGACTGGAAACACCATATATTTT | TRBD1 | TRBJ1-3 | - | TRBV30
CAISCPPGPTNYGYTF | TGTGCCATCAGTTGTCCGCCAGGGCCCACCAACTATGGCTACACCTTC | - | TRBJ1-2 | - | TRBV10-3
CASTPTPPGYNEQFF | TGTGCCAGCACTCCGACTCCGCCCGGCTACAATGAGCAGTTCTTC | - | TRBJ2-1 | few | TRBV6-6
CAWSVLPAGGPYNEQFF | TGTGCCTGGAGTGTACTCCCAGCGGGAGGGCCCTACAATGAGCAGTTCTTC | TRBD2 | TRBJ2-1 | - | TRBV30
CASKSAATGELFF | TGTGCCAGCAAGTCGGCGGCGACCGGGGAGCTGTTTTTT | - | TRBJ2-2 | once | TRBV25-1
CASSLYRVNQPQHF | TGTGCCAGCAGTTTATACAGGGTCAATCAGCCCCAGCATTTT | - | TRBJ1-5 | - | TRBV28
CASRTSGRAYTQYF | TGTGCCAGCAGGACTAGCGGGAGGGCGTATACGCAGTATTTT | TRBD2 | TRBJ2-3 | - | TRBV6-1
CASSPLGGAVEGQFF | TGCGCCAGCAGCCCCCTCGGTGGAGCGGTCGAGGGGCAGTTCTTC | - | TRBJ2-1 | - | TRBV5-1